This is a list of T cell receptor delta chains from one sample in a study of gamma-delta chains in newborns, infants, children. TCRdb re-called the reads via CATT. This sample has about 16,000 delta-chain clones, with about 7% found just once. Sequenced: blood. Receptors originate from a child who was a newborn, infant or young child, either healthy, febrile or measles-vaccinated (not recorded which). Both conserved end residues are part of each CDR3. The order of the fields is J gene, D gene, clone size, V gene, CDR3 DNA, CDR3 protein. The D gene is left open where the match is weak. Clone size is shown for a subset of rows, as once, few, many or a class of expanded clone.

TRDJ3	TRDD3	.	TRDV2	TGTGCCTGTGACGGCGTACTGGGGGATATGAGCTCCTGGGACACCCGACAGATGTTTTTC	CACDGVLGDMSSWDTRQMFF
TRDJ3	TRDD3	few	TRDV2	TGTGCCTGTGACACGTGGGATACGACCTGGGACACCCGACAGATGTTTTTC	CACDTWDTTWDTRQMFF
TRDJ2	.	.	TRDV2	TGTGCCTGTGACAGAGTTGGCACCTTGACAGCACAACTCTTCTTT	CACDRVGTLTAQLFF
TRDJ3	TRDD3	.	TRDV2	TGTGCCTGCGACACCTGGGGGATGTCAGCCTGGGACACCCGACAGATGTTTTTC	CACDTWGMSAWDTRQMFF
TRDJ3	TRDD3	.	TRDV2	TGTGCCTGTGACACCGCGGGGACTGGGGTATACTCCTGGGACACCCGCCAGATGTTTTTC	CACDTAGTGVYSWDTRQMFF
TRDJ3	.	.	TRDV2	TGTGCCTGTGACACGAATTGGAGCTCCTGGGACACCCGACAGATGTTTTTC	CACDTNWSSWDTRQMFF
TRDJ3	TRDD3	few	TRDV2	TGTGCCTGTGACACCGTGGGGGATACGCTCCCTAGCTCCTGGGACACCCGACAGATGTTTTTC	CACDTVGDTLPSSWDTRQMFF
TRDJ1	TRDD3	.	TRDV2	TGTGCCTGTGGCAAGTACTGGGGGATACGTTACACCGATAAACTCATCTTT	CACGKYWGIRYTDKLIF
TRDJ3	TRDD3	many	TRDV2	TGTGCCTGTGACAGTACTGGGGGATACTTTTCCTGGGACACCCGACAGATGTTTTTC	CACDSTGGYFSWDTRQMFF
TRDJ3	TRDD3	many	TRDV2	TGTGCCTGTGACGCTCTGGGGGATACGAACGCCTGGGACACCCGACAGATGTTTTTC	CACDALGDTNAWDTRQMFF
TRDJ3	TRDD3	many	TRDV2	TGTGCCTGTGACACCGGCTGGGGGTTATCATCCTGGGACACCCGACAGATGTTTTTC	CACDTGWGLSSWDTRQMFF
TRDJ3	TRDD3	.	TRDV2	TGCGCCTGTGACATACTGGGGGATACGCGACGGAGCTCCTGGGACACCCGACAGATGTTTTTC	CACDILGDTRRSSWDTRQMFF
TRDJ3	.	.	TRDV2	TGTGCCTGTGACACCGTACTGGGCTGGGACACCCGACAGATGTTTTTC	CACDTVLGWDTRQMFF
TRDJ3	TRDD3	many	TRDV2	TGTGCCTGTGACCCCGCGACTGGGGGATTTAGCTCCTGGGACACCCGACAGATGTTTTTC	CACDPATGGFSSWDTRQMFF
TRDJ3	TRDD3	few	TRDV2	TGTGCCTGTGACACTGGGGATACTTTCTGGGACACCCGACAGATGTTTTTC	CACDTGDTFWDTRQMFF
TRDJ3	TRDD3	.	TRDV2	TGTGCCTGTGACACCGTTTCTGGGGATACGCAGGACACCCGACAGATGTTTTTC	CACDTVSGDTQDTRQMFF
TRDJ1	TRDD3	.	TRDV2	TGTTCCGTACTGGGGGATACTTACACCGATAAACTCATCTTT	CSVLGDTYTDKLIF
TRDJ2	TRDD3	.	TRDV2	TGTGCCTGTGACACGCTGGGGGCTACGACAGCACACCTCTTCTTT	CACDTLGATTAHLFF
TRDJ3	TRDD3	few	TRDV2	TGTGCCTGTGACTCGATTACTGGGGGACCTAGCTCCTGGGACACCCGACAGATGTTTTTC	CACDSITGGPSSWDTRQMFF
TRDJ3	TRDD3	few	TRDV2	TGTGCCTGTGACAGCGCTGGGGGATACTCATATAATCCCTGGGACACCCGACAGATGTTTTTC	CACDSAGGYSYNPWDTRQMFF